The T cell receptor (beta chain) described here comes from a study of PD-1 blockade in classical Hodgkin lymphoma. Notes on the study in general: There was a significant rise in CD4+ TCR diversity by C4D1, with no such rise for CD8+. Nivolumab initiated under 1 year post-ASCT led to patient exclusion. Healthy donors were reported to have higher baseline TCR diversity than newly diagnosed patients.

Concerning this clone itself: The antigen remains unidentified.

This CDR3 has 17 residues. Deletions cut 5 bases from V and 1 base from J, with 21 bases between. The germline V gene encodes CDR1 MNHEY and CDR2 SMNVEV (reference sequence). Every patient relapsed after autologous stem cell transplantation, and brentuximab vedotin exposure varied. The study purified CD4+ T cells from thawed PBMCs using magnetic negative selection. Libraries were prepared by immunoSEQ multiplex PCR; TCRdb keeps only in-frame clonotypes and omits some of them. In the table there are 15,000 to 20,000 clones, 85% of which are singletons. The chain is built from TRBV27 and TRBJ2-7, with D possibly being TRBD1 or TRBD2 (6 bases each). Material: CD4+ T cells from blood, obtained at baseline. The TCR was taken from a human donor with classical Hodgkin lymphoma. CDR3 loop: CASSSYRGTRASYEQYF. In DNA, the CDR3 is TGTGCCAGCAGTAGCTACCGGGGGACACGAGCATCCTACGAGCAGTACTTC.